The source of this T cell receptor beta chain is a study of control samples from healthy donors and cancer patients. Sequencing used immunoSEQ multiplex PCR; TCRdb keeps in-frame clones, though not all of them. This table has about 80,000 clones, about 90% appearing once. The TCR sequence derives from a man in his forties or fifties in good health. Specimen: blood.

CDR3 protein: CASSTTGTATGELFF. In DNA, the CDR3 is TGTGCCAGTAGTACGACAGGGACGGCCACCGGGGAGCTGTTTTTT. The chain carries TRBV19 and TRBJ2-2; 7 nucleotides match TRBD1. The V and J ends lost 4 bases and 4 bases, in that order; junction bases with no gene match: 6. This CDR3 comprises 15 residues. Germline CDR1 and CDR2: LNHDA and SQIVND (reference sequence).